The TCR beta chain described here comes from a study of long-term antiretroviral therapy in people with HIV. immunoSEQ v3.0 was run at survey level. TCRdb's copy holds only in-frame clones and misses some; the assay was immunoSEQ multiplex PCR. Here the sample spans 48,000 or so clones, around 80% being singletons. Germline CDR1 and CDR2: LGHNA and YNFKEQ. With 0 bases removed from V and 6 bases from J, the gap between germline ends came to 14 bases. The length of the CDR3 is 15 residues. The chain employs TRBV4-2 and TRBJ1-2; D remains ambiguous. Sample: unsorted PBMCs, taken 0.8 years after starting antiretroviral therapy. The clonotype comes from a woman between 18 and 29 years old with HIV. DNA of the CDR3: TGTGCCAGCAGCCAAGATCGTGGTCAAGTTCATGGCTACACCTTC. Translation: CASSQDRGQVHGYTF.